The 16 T cell receptor beta chains below were found in one sample sequenced in a study of neoadjuvant anti-PD-1 for oral cavity cancer. Some clones are missing from TCRdb's copy, which holds only in-frame ones; the method was immunoSEQ multiplex PCR. The sample lists 13,000 to 15,000 clones; around 70% were seen once. Specified time point: after neoadjuvant nivolumab, at surgical resection. Sequencing used PBMCs, obtained after nivolumab (anti-PD-1) treatment. These receptors were obtained from a person between 40 and 85 years old with oral cavity squamous cell carcinoma.

This clone was picked up a small number of times. The chain joins TRBV2 to TRBJ1-5, with TRBD1 as a possible D gene (5 bases). Looked up from germline, CDR1 is SNHLY and CDR2 is FYNNEI. There are 12 residues in the CDR3. The V gene lost 5 bases and the J gene lost 7 bases, with 9 bases spanning the gap. The CDR3 nucleotides read TGTGCCAGCAGTTTGTCAGGGCAGCCCCAGCATTTT. Amino acid sequence: CASSLSGQPQHF.

This clone came up once. As DNA, the CDR3 is TGCGCCAGCAGTGAGGGGAAACCGGGACTAGCCCCGTCCGGTACGCAGTATTTT. Translating gives CASSEGKPGLAPSGTQYF. This chain connects TRBV10-1 to TRBJ2-3; 9 bases map to TRBD2. This CDR3 contains 18 residues. V shed 2 bases, J shed 8 bases, and the junction held 17 bases outside the gene matches. From germline, CDR1 is WNHNN and CDR2 SYGVQD (reference sequence).

The chain couples TRBV29-1 to TRBJ2-7; D may correspond to TRBD1 or TRBD2 (5 bases each). V was pared by 7 bases and J by 3 bases, with 10 bases between. The length of the CDR3 is 11 residues. Per the germline V gene, CDR1 is SQVTM and CDR2 is ANQGSEA. CDR3: CSAGPDYEQYF. The DNA of the CDR3 is TGCAGCGCGGGACCAGACTACGAGCAGTACTTC.

The chain couples TRBV27 to TRBJ2-7; TRBD1 matches at 7 bases. CDR1 MNHEY and CDR2 SMNVEV come from the germline V gene (reference sequence). Trimming took 5 bases from V and 3 from J; bases not matched to a gene: 7. The CDR3 extends over 14 amino acids. Here the CDR3 DNA reads TGTGCCAGCAGTCAACGGGGACAGAGCTACGAGCAGTACTTC. This sequence encodes CASSQRGQSYEQYF.

This chain connects TRBV5-4 to TRBJ2-5; D uncertain. The CDR3 is 15 residues long. The germline CDR1 and CDR2 sequences are SGHNT and YYREEE (reference sequence). V shed 0 bases and J shed 1 base, with 10 bases lying between them. DNA for the CDR3: TGTGCCAGCAGCTTGGGTAGGTCTGCCCAAGAGACCCAGTACTTC. This encodes CASSLGRSAQETQYF.

The CDR3 sequence is CASSFLPLRGPDTEAFF. In nucleotides, the CDR3 is TGTGCCAGCAGTTTTCTTCCTCTCAGGGGACCGGACACTGAAGCTTTCTTT. This chain links TRBV28 with TRBJ1-1, with a weak D call TRBD1 (6 bases). This CDR3 is 17 amino acids long. Germline CDR1 MDHEN, CDR2 SYDVKM. V was cut by 3 bases and J by 3 bases, with 20 bases left in between.

This clone was seen a few times. The V and J genes are TRBV27 and TRBJ1-1; D not certain. Germline-derived CDR1 and CDR2 are MNHEY and SMNVEV (reference sequence). Trimming cost V 5 bases and J 1 base, with 8 bases left between them. The CDR3 sequence is 13 residues long. Written as DNA, the CDR3 is TGTGCCAGCAGTCCCGTCGCGAACACTGAAGCTTTCTTT. Translation gives CASSPVANTEAFF.

This clone has only a few counts. The gene calls are TRBV5-4 and TRBJ2-1; D uncertain. V was trimmed by 6 bases and J by 8 bases, leaving 12 bases between them. The CDR3 has 12 residues. In germline, CDR1 is SGHNT, CDR2 YYREEE (reference sequence). The CDR3 nucleotides read TGTGCCAGCACCGACGCTAAAGATGAGCAGTTCTTC. It yields the protein CASTDAKDEQFF.

V gene TRBV27 combines with J gene TRBJ2-4; TRBD2 matches at 8 bases. CDR1 is MNHEY, CDR2 SMNVEV, per germline (reference sequence). The trim removed 5 bases at V and 5 bases at J, leaving 11 bases unmatched. This CDR3 spans 16 amino acids. CDR3 loop: CASSVAPTSAQNIQYF. The CDR3, as DNA: TGTGCCAGCAGTGTTGCCCCGACTAGCGCCCAAAACATTCAGTACTTC.

The rearrangement links TRBV5-1 to TRBJ1-1, with TRBD1 matching over 7 bases. J lost 2 bases, V lost 4 bases, and 5 bases had no gene match. This CDR3 has 14 amino acids. The germline CDR1 and CDR2 sequences are SGHRS and YFSETQ. The CDR3 is CASSPGQANTEAFF. The DNA for the CDR3 is TGCGCCAGCAGCCCAGGACAGGCAAACACTGAAGCTTTCTTT. The full variable domain, with the rest looked up from reference TRBV5-1 and TRBJ1-1, is KAGVTQTPRYLIKTRGQQVTLSCSPISGHRSVSWYQQTPGQGLQFLFEYFSETQRNKGNFPGRFSGRQFSNSRSEMNVSTLELGDSALYLCASSPGQANTEAFFGQGTRLTVV.

The chain combines TRBV18 with TRBJ1-5; D is ambiguous. Per germline, CDR1 KGHSH and CDR2 LQKENI. This CDR3 has 15 residues. Between the trimmed V and J ends, which lost 3 bases and 0 bases, there was a span of 9 bases. CDR3 sequence: CASSPGDYSNQPQHF. The CDR3 nucleotides are TGTGCCAGCTCACCCGGAGACTATAGCAATCAGCCCCAGCATTTT. Drawing the rest from reference TRBV18 and TRBJ1-5, the complete variable domain is NAGVMQNPRHLVRRRGQEARLRCSPMKGHSHVYWYRQLPEEGLKFMVYLQKENIIDESGMPKERFSAEFPKEGPSILRIQQVVRGDSAAYFCASSPGDYSNQPQHFGDGTRLSIL.

The chain combines TRBV2 with TRBJ1-2; tentative D call: TRBD1 (5 bases). The length of the CDR3 is 15 residues. Germline-derived CDR1 and CDR2 are SNHLY and FYNNEI. V shed 2 bases and J shed 1 base, with 11 bases lying between them. CDR3 loop: CASSELGTVNYGYTF. The CDR3 nucleotides are TGTGCCAGCAGTGAACTTGGGACGGTTAACTATGGCTACACCTTC. Full variable domain (outside the CDR3, taken from reference TRBV2 and TRBJ1-2): EPEVTQTPSHQVTQMGQEVILRCVPISNHLYFYWYRQILGQKVEFLVSFYNNEISEKSEIFDDQFSVERPDGSNFTLKIRSTKLEDSAMYFCASSELGTVNYGYTFGSGTRLTVV.

J is TRBJ1-1 and V is TRBV5-1, with TRBD1 identical over 8 bases. V dropped 5 bases and J dropped 3; count of bases not matched to a gene: 12. The length of the CDR3 is 16 residues. Germline CDR1 is SGHRS and CDR2 is YFSETQ. The CDR3 nucleotides are TGCGCCAGCAGTCGGACAGGGACCGAGGGGCACACTGAAGCTTTCTTT. Translating gives CASSRTGTEGHTEAFF.

The chain joins TRBV13 to TRBJ2-7; 12 nucleotides match TRBD2. V shed 3 bases, J shed 7 bases, and the junction held 10 bases outside the gene matches. The CDR3 runs to 16 residues. CDR1 and CDR2 from the germline V gene are PRHDT and FYEKMQ (reference sequence). The CDR3 reads CASSFRTSGAPREQYF. CDR3 DNA sequence: TGTGCCAGCAGCTTTAGGACTAGCGGGGCCCCTAGAGAGCAGTACTTC. The whole variable domain, remainder taken from reference TRBV13 and TRBJ2-7, is AAGVIQSPRHLIKEKRETATLKCYPIPRHDTVYWYQQGPGQDPQFLISFYEKMQSDKGSIPDRFSAQQFSDYHSELNMSSLELGDSALYFCASSFRTSGAPREQYFGPGTRLTVT.

The rearrangement uses TRBV2 and TRBJ1-2; tentative D call: TRBD1 (5 bases). Per germline, CDR1 SNHLY and CDR2 FYNNEI. The CDR3 contains 15 residues. Trimming shortened V by 2 bases and J by 4 bases, and 14 bases separated the two germline ends. CDR3 region: CASSEIPGERYGYTF. Here the CDR3 DNA reads TGTGCCAGCAGTGAAATACCGGGGGAACGCTATGGCTACACCTTC.

The chain has TRBV9 and TRBJ1-3, with D perhaps matching TRBD1 (5 bases). Germline CDR1 SGDLS, CDR2 YYNGEE. This CDR3 has 15 amino acids. The ends were cut back, 2 bases at V and 2 bases at J, with 11 bases in the middle. CDR3 in amino acids: CASSVEGATGNTIYF. CDR3 coding DNA: TGTGCCAGCAGCGTGGAAGGGGCCACTGGAAACACCATATATTTT.